Sequencing of this T cell receptor (beta chain) was carried out in a study of T cell clonotyping in hematopoietic cell transplantation. Measured with immunoSEQ multiplex PCR; TCRdb has only the in-frame clones, and not every one. The sample includes about 11,000 clones, under 55% of them seen just once. After removal of 2 bases from V and 7 bases from J, the junction contained 2 bases not matched to a gene. CDR1 is LNHDA, CDR2 SQIVND, per germline (reference sequence). The CDR3 has 13 residues. Overall study findings and caveats: Higher Inverse Simpson Index values in graft donor and pretransplant recipient predicted broader posttransplant TCR diversity.

About this clone itself: The antigen remains undetermined.

The source material was PBMCs, sampled 30 days after allogeneic stem cell transplant. The receptor comes from a male patient between 50 and 60 years old who had an allogeneic stem cell transplant from an unrelated donor, so the T cells may come from the graft donor. Some clones in this sample may be carry-over from other donors' samples. The V gene is TRBV19, the J gene TRBJ1-5, with 7 bases fitting TRBD1. This CDR3 is CASSIPGQQPQHF. CDR3 DNA: TGTGCCAGTAGTATACCGGGACAGCAGCCCCAGCATTTT.